A selection of T cell receptor beta chains follows, all from one sample in a study of shared clonotypes between healthy human individuals. TCRdb keeps only in-frame clones here, not all; method: immunoSEQ multiplex PCR. The sample contains over a million clones, approximately 98% of which appear only once. Material: naive CD4+ T cells sorted from blood. Receptors were obtained from a man in his thirties or forties in good health. The CDR3 runs from the conserved cysteine through the conserved F or W. D genes are given only for firm matches. The size of a clone is reported for some rows only, either as once, few or many, or as a class for expanded clones.

TRBV19	-	-	TRBJ2-1	TGTGCCAGTAGTATAGTCTTAGGAAGATCCAATGAGCAGTTCTTC	CASSIVLGRSNEQFF
TRBV27	-	-	TRBJ1-2	TGTGCCAGCAGGGGGAGAGGGGTCTATGGCTACACCTTC	CASRGRGVYGYTF
TRBV6-4	-	-	TRBJ1-2	TGTGCCAGCAGTGACACCCAAAAAGAACCTTCCTCCTATGGCTACACCTTC	CASSDTQKEPSSYGYTF
TRBV5-6	-	-	TRBJ2-7	TGTGCCAGCAGCCGAGTCCCCGGTACTTCCTACGAGCAGTACTTC	CASSRVPGTSYEQYF
TRBV10-3	-	-	TRBJ2-3	TGTGCCCTCCGGTTGGGAGATACGCAGTATTTT	CALRLGDTQYF
TRBV10-3	-	-	TRBJ1-3	TGTGCCATCAGGGACAGCTCTGGAAACACCATATATTTT	CAIRDSSGNTIYF
TRBV7-2	-	-	TRBJ2-5	TGTGCCAGCAATAACCTCAGGGCGGAGACCCAGTACTTC	CASNNLRAETQYF
TRBV9	-	TRBD2	TRBJ2-7	TGTGCCAGCAGCGTAGGAACCGGGACGGAGGGACTAGCGGGAGGGCCCCACTACGAGCAGTACTTC	CASSVGTGTEGLAGGPHYEQYF
TRBV7-9	-	-	TRBJ2-7	TGTGCCAGCAGCTTAGCTGGGGGGCTCTCTTACGAGCAGTACTTC	CASSLAGGLSYEQYF
TRBV18	-	-	TRBJ1-4	TGTGCCAGCTCACCATATGGCTCGGGGACGGATGAAAAACTGTTTTTT	CASSPYGSGTDEKLFF
TRBV9	-	-	TRBJ2-3	TGTGCCAGCAGCGTTCGGGGCACAGATACGCAGTATTTT	CASSVRGTDTQYF
TRBV7-8	-	TRBD2	TRBJ2-3	TGTGCCAGCAGCCTCCACCGCGGACTAGCGGCGACAGATACGCAGTATTTT	CASSLHRGLAATDTQYF
TRBV18	-	-	TRBJ2-7	TGTGCCAGCTCTCGGGACACCGCCTACGAGCAGTACTTC	CASSRDTAYEQYF
TRBV7-9	once	TRBD1	TRBJ2-7	TGTGCCAGCAGCTTCAGCGCCTCAGTCCTCCGGGACAGGGACGAGCAGTACTTC	CASSFSASVLRDRDEQYF
TRBV9	-	-	TRBJ1-2	TGTGCCAGCAGCCTTTTGGGCGGCTATGGCTACACCTTC	CASSLLGGYGYTF
TRBV4-2	-	TRBD2	TRBJ2-3	TGTGCCAGCAGCCAAGGCGGTGGACTAGCGGAGCTTACAGATACGCAGTATTTT	CASSQGGGLAELTDTQYF
TRBV6-5	-	-	TRBJ1-5	TGTGCCAGCAGTTATGGTGGTAATCAGCCCCAGCATTTT	CASSYGGNQPQHF
TRBV19	-	TRBD2	TRBJ2-1	TGTGCCAGTAGTACTAACCTAGGACTAGGCGATGAGCAGTTCTTC	CASSTNLGLGDEQFF
TRBV28	-	-	TRBJ1-5	TGTGCCAGCAGCTCAGGGAACAGCAATCAGCCCCAGCATTTT	CASSSGNSNQPQHF
TRBV18	-	TRBD1	TRBJ2-7	TGTGCCAGCTCACCCCTACCGGGACAGGGGATCGACGAGCAGTACTTC	CASSPLPGQGIDEQYF
TRBV5-1	-	-	TRBJ2-7	TGCGCCAGCAGCTCGATCCCCGGGGCCTACGAGCAGTACTTC	CASSSIPGAYEQYF
TRBV5-1	once	-	TRBJ2-7	TGCGCCAGCAGCTCCGGGACGGGCTTCCACGAGCAGTACTTC	CASSSGTGFHEQYF
TRBV25-1	-	TRBD2	TRBJ2-7	TGTGCCAGCAGTGAAGCTAGCGGGAGCTACGAGCAGTACTTC	CASSEASGSYEQYF